This T cell receptor beta chain originates from a study of T-cell reconstitution after alpha-beta-depleted transplantation in children. Per germline, CDR1 MDHEN and CDR2 SYDVKM. There are 14 residues in the CDR3. V shed 5 bases, J shed 4 bases, and the junction held 7 bases outside the gene matches. Unique molecular identifiers were used to barcode this TCRbeta library. TCRdb passed the PCR reads through MiXCR, listing each CDR3 protein once. The table includes more than 250,000 distinct CDR3 sequences, roughly 9.5% detected once. The sample holds a few counts of this clonotype. This clonotype was sampled from a human donor who donated a stem cell graft to a child with SCID. The J gene is TRBJ2-7, the V gene TRBV28; 8 bases align to TRBD1. The source was PBMCs from the stem cell graft donor, collected from the stem cell graft. In DNA, the CDR3 is TGTGCCAGCAGTGGACAGGGCTATCTGTACGAGCAGTACTTC. Its translation is CASSGQGYLYEQYF.